These T cell receptor delta chains were read from a single sample in a study of Vδ1+ human thymocytes. TCRdb re-called the multiplex PCR reads using CATT. In the table there are around 76,000 delta-chain clones, around 30% of which are singletons. The specimen was Vdelta1+ gamma-delta thymocytes from the thymus. The receptors originated from a boy in the first two years of life who had congenital heart surgery. Each CDR3 is given with its conserved first and last residue. The D gene is left open where the match is weak. Clone size is shown for a subset of rows, as once, few, many or a class of expanded clone.

len	v_gene	j_gene	abundance	d_gene	CDR3nt	CDR3aa
19	TRDV1	TRDJ1	-	TRDD3	TGTGCTCTTGTGAAGAGGCTGGGGGATACTGTTGAGGACACCGATAAACTCATCTTT	CALVKRLGDTVEDTDKLIF
19	TRDV1	TRDJ1	few	TRDD3	TGTGCTCTTGGGGAAGGTGCCTGGGGGATACGCGAGCAGATCGATAAACTCATCTTT	CALGEGAWGIREQIDKLIF
23	TRDV1	TRDJ1	-	TRDD2	TGTGCTCTTGGGGGGGGGAGAGGCCTTCCTAATAATGGGGGTGCTTGCCACACCGATAAACTCATCTTT	CALGGGRGLPNNGGACHTDKLIF
19	TRDV1	TRDJ1	-	-	TGTGCTCTTGGGGAACAAGAGGCCCCGTCGCCCCCTTGCACCGATAAACTCATCTTT	CALGEQEAPSPPCTDKLIF
14	TRDV1	TRDJ1	few	TRDD3	TGTGCTCTGCGATACTGGGGGTACACCGATAAACTCATCTTT	CALRYWGYTDKLIF
20	TRDV1	TRDJ1	few	TRDD3	TGTGCTCTTGGGGAACTCTACTCCACCCTGGGGGATAGACACACCGATAAACTCATCTTT	CALGELYSTLGDRHTDKLIF
15	TRDV2	TRDJ1	-	-	TGTGCCTGTGACACCAGTTACTGGGCCACCGATAAACTCATCTTT	CACDTSYWATDKLIF
16	TRDV1	TRDJ1	-	-	TGTGCTCTTGGGGAAAAGGAGGAGACGTACACCGATAAACTCATCTTT	CALGEKEETYTDKLIF
21	TRDV1	TRDJ1	few	-	TGTGCTCTTGAGGAACATTCCTACCCTGGGGGGGTACCCCAGTACACCGATAAACTCATCTTT	CALEEHSYPGGVPQYTDKLIF
20	TRDV1	TRDJ1	few	TRDD3	TGTGCTCTTGGGGAATCCCGCTACGGACTGGGGGACCAGAACCCCGATAAACTCATCTTT	CALGESRYGLGDQNPDKLIF
25	TRDV1	TRDJ1	-	TRDD3	TGTGCTCTTGGGGAACCCTCCATTTTCCCTTACCGGGGGATACCTCGGGTGGAACCGCCGGATAAACTCATCTTT	CALGEPSIFPYRGIPRVEPPDKLIF
18	TRDV1	TRDJ2	-	-	TGTGCTCTTGGATTTAATAGCGGGGGGACCCCAAGAACAGCACAACTCTTCTTT	CALGFNSGGTPRTAQLFF
16	TRDV1	TRDJ1	-	-	TGTGCTCTTGGGGAATGCGGGGAGCTCTACACCGATAAACTCATCTTT	CALGECGELYTDKLIF
19	TRDV1	TRDJ1	-	-	TGTGCTCTTGGGGACTGCAGGCCTTCCCACCTAAGAGGGGTCGATAAACTCATCTTT	CALGDCRPSHLRGVDKLIF
15	TRDV1	TRDJ1	-	-	TGTGCTCTTGGGGTCAGTCGCTACTACACCGATAAACTCATCTTT	CALGVSRYYTDKLIF
19	TRDV1	TRDJ1	-	-	TGTGCTCTTGGCCTTCCTACGTCCTACTGGGGATACTCCCTCGATAAACTCATCTTT	CALGLPTSYWGYSLDKLIF
15	TRDV1	TRDJ1	few	-	TGTGCTCTTGGGGAAACATCACACTACACCGATAAACTCATCTTT	CALGETSHYTDKLIF
14	TRDV1	TRDJ1	few	TRDD3	TGTGCTCTTGGGGGCCGACTGGGGGATGATAAACTCATCTTT	CALGGRLGDDKLIF
18	TRDV1	TRDJ1	-	TRDD3	TGTGCTCTTGGTGGAGTGGGGGATACGAGCCTTAACACCGATAAACTCATCTTT	CALGGVGDTSLNTDKLIF
15	TRDV1	TRDJ1	-	TRDD2	TGTGCTCTTGGGGTAGTCCTTCCTGACACCGATAAACTCATCTTT	CALGVVLPDTDKLIF
21	TRDV1	TRDJ1	few	TRDD3	TGTGCTCTTGGGGATCCTACACCCTATACTGGGGGATACGGGTACACCGATAAACTCATCTTT	CALGDPTPYTGGYGYTDKLIF
19	TRDV1	TRDJ2	-	-	TGTGCTCTTGGGGAAGTCCCACTTACCGCTGCCTCTTTGACAGCACAACTCTTCTTT	CALGEVPLTAASLTAQLFF
17	TRDV1	TRDJ1	-	-	TGTGCTCTTGGGGAAAACTCCGTGGCTCGGGCTAACGATAAACTCATCTTT	CALGENSVARANDKLIF
18	TRDV1	TRDJ1	-	TRDD3	TGTGCTCTTGGGGAACCGGCCTACTGGGGACATTACACCGATAAACTCATCTTT	CALGEPAYWGHYTDKLIF
18	TRDV1	TRDJ1	-	TRDD3	TGTGCTCTTGGGGACCAACCTACGTCAGGGGGATCCACCGATAAACTCATCTTT	CALGDQPTSGGSTDKLIF
16	TRDV1	TRDJ1	-	TRDD3	TGTGCTCTTGGGGATGGGGGATACTCTTACACCGATAAACTCATCTTT	CALGDGGYSYTDKLIF
23	TRDV1	TRDJ1	-	-	TGTGCTCTTGGGGAACCGCTCCACCTCGATACTGGTCAGCCCCTGATAATGTTGGATAAACTCATCTTT	CALGEPLHLDTGQPLIMLDKLIF
13	TRDV1	TRDJ1	few	-	TGTGCTCTTGGGGAACTAGCCACCGATAAACTCATCTTT	CALGELATDKLIF
12	TRDV1	TRDJ1	-	-	TGTGCTCTTGGGGAAATATGCGGTAAACTCATCTTT	CALGEICGKLIF
16	TRDV1	TRDJ1	few	-	TGTGCTCTTGGGCACATCCTAGAAACCGGGTCCGATAAACTCATCTTT	CALGHILETGSDKLIF
18	TRDV1	TRDJ1	-	-	TGTGCTCTTGGGGAAGATTGCGTAGCTGGGGAGATCACCGATAAACTCATCTTT	CALGEDCVAGEITDKLIF
19	TRDV1	TRDJ1	-	TRDD3	TGTGCTCTTGGGGAATGTTCCCGCACTGGGGGTAAGGTGAGCGATAAACTCATCTTT	CALGECSRTGGKVSDKLIF
26	TRDV1	TRDJ1	few	TRDD3	TGTGCTCTTGGGGAAGTAGGCCCACGATTCCGCCTCCTTACTGGGGGAGCTAACCCGTACACCGATAAACTCATCTTT	CALGEVGPRFRLLTGGANPYTDKLIF
18	TRDV1	TRDJ1	-	-	TGTGCTCTTGGGGGCTCAGGGTTCAAGTTCCCGTACACCGATAAACTCATCTTT	CALGGSGFKFPYTDKLIF
18	TRDV1	TRDJ1	-	-	TGTGCTCTTGGCCCTACTTCGGGGCTGCCCGAGGTAGTAGCTAAACTCATCTTC	CALGPTSGLPEVVAKLIF
19	TRDV1	TRDJ1	few	-	TGTGCTCTTGGGGAACGAGATCGTCGCGTGCGAAAGTACACCGATAAACTCATCTTT	CALGERDRRVRKYTDKLIF
26	TRDV1	TRDJ1	-	TRDD3	TGTGCTCTTGGGGAACTATCCTTCCTACCTAGTACTGGGGGATACCCCATTGGTCCCTACACCGATAAACTCATCTTT	CALGELSFLPSTGGYPIGPYTDKLIF
20	TRDV1	TRDJ1	few	-	TGTGCTCTTGGGGAACTTACGTGTAAGATTTGCGGGTCAAACACCGATAAACTCATCTTT	CALGELTCKICGSNTDKLIF
14	TRDV1	TRDJ1	few	-	TGTGCTCTTGGGGCCCCCCTTAACACCGATAAACTCATCTTT	CALGAPLNTDKLIF
22	TRDV1	TRDJ1	-	-	TGTGCTCTTGGGGAACGTGTCTTTTCATCCCTACGTAAACCCGGTCTCTCCGATAAACTCATCTTT	CALGERVFSSLRKPGLSDKLIF
20	TRDV1	TRDJ1	-	-	TGTGCTCTTGGGGACCCGTTCCCTCGAGGGGGGACCCTGTACACCGATAAACTCATCTTT	CALGDPFPRGGTLYTDKLIF
15	TRDV1	TRDJ1	few	-	TGTGCTCTTGGGGACCCGGCTTCCTCTACCGATAAACTCATCTTT	CALGDPASSTDKLIF
15	TRDV1	TRDJ1	-	-	TGTGCTCTTGGGGCCCCTTTGCCCCAGACCGATAAACTCATCTTT	CALGAPLPQTDKLIF
18	TRDV1	TRDJ1	-	TRDD3	TGTGCTCTTGGGGACGGTTTCCTACGGGGGATACTGGCCGATAAACTCATCTTT	CALGDGFLRGILADKLIF
21	TRDV1	TRDJ1	-	-	TGTGCTCTTGGGGAACACCCAACCTTTTCGAATGGGGGGTTAGGGTGCGATAAACTCATCTTT	CALGEHPTFSNGGLGCDKLIF
21	TRDV2	TRDJ1	few	-	TGTGCCTGTGACACCGGGCCTTCCTACGATGTGCGTACTGGGGGATCGAAGCAGCTCATCTTT	CACDTGPSYDVRTGGSKQLIF